Listed below are T cell receptor beta chains from one sample, sequenced in a study of control samples from healthy donors and cancer patients. The data were produced by immunoSEQ multiplex PCR, yet TCRdb's version contains in-frame clones alone and is incomplete. The sample includes approximately 69,000 clones, more than 70% of them seen just once. Sequenced input: PBMCs. Receptors originate from a man aged 55 to 70 with colorectal cancer. The CDR3 runs from the conserved cysteine through the conserved F or W. The D gene is left open where the match is weak. Expanded clones are given a class, and other clones once, few, many or no size at all.

D gene,V gene,J gene,clone size,CDR3 protein,CDR3 DNA
TRBD2,TRBV10-3,TRBJ2-7,-,CAISPGVAGGYYEQYF,TGTGCCATCAGCCCCGGGGTAGCGGGGGGATACTACGAGCAGTACTTC
-,TRBV12-3/TRBV12-4,TRBJ2-5,-,CASSFLAQETQYF,TGTGCCAGCAGTTTTCTGGCACAAGAGACCCAGTACTTC
-,TRBV6-1,TRBJ1-2,once,CASSERSGTEGYGYTF,TGTGCCAGCAGTGAGAGGTCAGGGACCGAGGGCTATGGCTACACCTTC
-,TRBV10-3,TRBJ2-7,-,CAISGAGLTSYEQYF,TGTGCCATCAGTGGGGCAGGGCTGACCTCCTACGAGCAGTACTTC
-,TRBV4-1,TRBJ2-6,once,CASSQESGANVLTF,TGCGCCAGCAGCCAAGAGTCTGGGGCCAACGTCCTGACTTTC
-,TRBV6-2/TRBV6-3,TRBJ1-2,once,CASSYGIGEGGYGYTF,TGTGCCAGCAGTTATGGGATAGGGGAAGGAGGATATGGCTACACCTTC
-,TRBV19,TRBJ2-2,-,CASSIYRAANTGELFF,TGTGCCAGTAGTATATATAGGGCAGCCAACACCGGGGAGCTGTTTTTT
-,TRBV3-1/TRBV3-2,TRBJ2-3,-,CASSSTSGGATSTDTQYF,TGTGCCAGCAGCTCCACCTCGGGCGGGGCAACTAGCACAGATACGCAGTATTTT
TRBD1,TRBV5-1,TRBJ1-1,-,CASSRDRGRLDTEAFF,TGCGCCAGCTCGAGGGACAGGGGGCGTTTGGACACTGAAGCTTTCTTT
-,TRBV30,TRBJ1-4,-,CAWQSAGEKLFF,TGTGCCTGGCAATCTGCGGGGGAAAAACTGTTTTTT
TRBD1,TRBV5-5,TRBJ1-3,-,CASSLGWTGGTGNTIYF,TGTGCCAGCAGCTTGGGTTGGACAGGGGGCACTGGAAACACCATATATTTT
-,TRBV4-3,TRBJ1-2,-,CASSQEPPPGGNYGYTF,TGCGCCAGCAGCCAAGAACCCCCCCCCGGCGGTAACTATGGCTACACCTTC
TRBD2,TRBV10-1,TRBJ2-2,-,CASSALLAGANTGELFF,TGCGCCAGCAGTGCCTTACTAGCGGGAGCGAACACCGGGGAGCTGTTTTTT
-,TRBV5-5,TRBJ2-1,-,CASSLATGVEQFF,TGTGCCAGCAGCTTGGCGACAGGTGTCGAGCAGTTCTTC
-,TRBV6-6,TRBJ1-2,-,CASSPFGGMANYGYTF,TGTGCCAGCAGCCCCTTCGGGGGGATGGCTAACTATGGCTACACCTTC
-,TRBV18,TRBJ2-1,-,CASSLGPQLQINEQFF,TGTGCCAGCTCACTTGGACCCCAACTACAAATCAATGAGCAGTTCTTC
-,TRBV28,TRBJ2-7,-,CASSFRVGEQYF,TGTGCCAGCAGTTTTCGGGTTGGCGAGCAGTACTTC
TRBD1,TRBV28,TRBJ1-3,-,CASSTGGFGNTIYF,TGTGCCAGCAGCACAGGGGGCTTTGGAAACACCATATATTTT
-,TRBV25-1,TRBJ2-7,-,CASSASHEQYF,TGTGCCAGCAGTGCCTCCCACGAGCAGTACTTC
-,TRBV7-2,TRBJ2-3,-,CASSLATISTDTQYF,TGTGCCAGCAGCTTAGCCACAATTAGCACAGATACGCAGTATTTT
TRBD2,TRBV9,TRBJ2-1,-,CASSAIGTSNEQFF,TGTGCCAGCAGCGCAATCGGGACTAGTAATGAGCAGTTCTTC
-,TRBV3-1/TRBV3-2,TRBJ1-3,-,CASSLGGSGNTIYF,TGTGCCAGCAGCCTGGGCGGGTCTGGAAACACCATATATTTT
-,TRBV2,TRBJ1-6,-,CASSLGANSPLHF,TGTGCCAGCAGTCTGGGAGCTAATTCACCCCTCCACTTT
-,TRBV12-3/TRBV12-4,TRBJ2-7,-,CASSQAGEQYF,TGTGCCAGCAGCCAGGCCGGCGAGCAGTACTTC
-,TRBV7-9,TRBJ2-3,-,CASSSPARGPAYF,TGTGCCAGCAGCTCACCCGCTCGGGGCCCCGCGTATTTT
-,TRBV19,TRBJ1-1,-,CASRYRVNTEAFF,TGTGCCAGTAGGTACAGGGTGAACACTGAAGCTTTCTTT
TRBD2,TRBV9,TRBJ2-1,-,CASSVGGGGYNEQFF,TGTGCCAGCAGCGTAGGTGGCGGGGGGTACAATGAGCAGTTCTTC
-,TRBV27,TRBJ2-2,-,CASSPRSGELFF,TGTGCCAGCAGTCCTCGGTCCGGGGAGCTGTTTTTT
-,TRBV7-2,TRBJ1-1,-,CASSLPGATEAFF,TGTGCCAGCAGCTTGCCCGGGGCCACTGAAGCTTTCTTT
-,TRBV2,TRBJ1-5,-,CASRWGGNQPQHF,TGTGCCAGCAGATGGGGTGGCAATCAGCCCCAGCATTTT
TRBD1,TRBV29-1,TRBJ1-6,-,CSVRTGGLFSPLHF,TGCAGCGTCCGGACAGGGGGCCTCTTTTCACCCCTCCACTTT
-,TRBV7-9,TRBJ2-5,-,CASSLALGVNGAQYF,TGTGCCAGCAGCTTAGCCCTGGGAGTTAACGGGGCCCAGTACTTC
-,TRBV6-1,TRBJ2-3,-,CASRRDFGTDTQYF,TGTGCCAGCAGACGGGACTTCGGCACAGATACGCAGTATTTT
-,TRBV4-1,TRBJ2-1,-,CASSQDTSPLGTQFF,TGCGCCAGCAGCCAAGATACCTCCCCCCTGGGGACTCAGTTCTTC
TRBD1,TRBV27,TRBJ1-2,-,CASSSTGADYGYTF,TGTGCCAGCAGTTCGACAGGGGCCGACTATGGCTACACCTTC
TRBD1,TRBV7-8,TRBJ1-4,-,CASSRTGTATNEKLFF,TGTGCCAGCAGCAGAACCGGGACAGCAACTAATGAAAAACTGTTTTTT
-,TRBV7-2,TRBJ2-7,-,CASSFGWERPSYEQYF,TGTGCCAGCAGCTTTGGGTGGGAGCGCCCCTCCTACGAGCAGTACTTC
TRBD2,TRBV7-2,TRBJ2-3,-,CASSLVRASGLLRTDTQYF,TGTGCCAGCAGCTTAGTGCGGGCTAGCGGGCTACTCCGCACAGATACGCAGTATTTT
TRBD1,TRBV30,TRBJ2-7,-,CAWSGTGVDEQYF,TGTGCCTGGAGTGGGACAGGGGTGGACGAGCAGTACTTC
-,TRBV29-1,TRBJ2-2,-,CSVEGFRGGRGTGELFF,TGCAGCGTTGAAGGTTTCAGGGGGGGGCGAGGCACCGGGGAGCTGTTTTTT
-,TRBV6-1,TRBJ2-2,-,CASSEAPRGVTTGTGELFF,TGTGCCAGCAGTGAAGCGCCTCGTGGGGTTACGACGGGCACCGGGGAGCTGTTTTTT
-,TRBV10-3,TRBJ2-1,-,CAISEVGQSYNEQFF,TGTGCCATCAGTGAGGTAGGGCAGTCCTACAATGAGCAGTTCTTC
-,TRBV2,TRBJ1-3,-,CASSLGREEGTIYF,TGTGCCAGCAGTCTAGGGCGTGAGGAGGGCACCATATATTTT
TRBD2,TRBV7-8,TRBJ2-3,few,CASSSLAGNADTQYF,TGTGCCAGCAGCTCGTTAGCGGGGAACGCAGATACGCAGTATTTT
-,TRBV11-2,TRBJ2-7,-,CASSDRGSYEQYF,TGTGCCAGCAGCGACCGGGGCTCCTACGAGCAGTACTTC
-,TRBV25-1,TRBJ1-6,-,CASGETVGNSPLHF,TGTGCCAGCGGAGAGACAGTCGGTAATTCACCCCTCCACTTT